The sequence of this T cell receptor beta chain was determined in a study of cytomegalovirus exposure and HLA in healthy donors. Findings and caveats of the study: In presence/absence analyses, roughly uniform sequencing depth across donors was assumed. Researchers left out some V segments, among them TRBV6-2 and TRBV6-3, as indistinguishable. Previously analyzed data showed that most TCR beta V segments were productive at a frequency of about 90% or about 30%.

V lost 6 bases and J lost 2; bases outside the gene matches: 8. CDR1 is SGHAT and CDR2 is FQNNGV in the germline V gene. This CDR3 comprises 15 residues. Researchers ran the PCR with 60 Vbeta and 13 Jbeta primers. Here immunoSEQ multiplex PCR was the method, and the copy in TCRdb shows in-frame clones only, minus some. Of roughly 84,000 clones in the sample, 70% to 80% were seen once. A word on this clone: Its matching antigen is unknown.

Sequencing was carried out using PBMCs. The chain is built from TRBV11-2 and TRBJ2-7; 9 bases are a match to TRBD2. The receptor was derived from a man aged 50-60 years in good health and CMV-seronegative. DNA of the CDR3: TGTGCCAGCAGTTTCTACGCGGGGGGGCCCTACGAGCAGTACTTC. Its protein is CASSFYAGGPYEQYF.